This TCR beta chain comes out of a study of T-cell reconstitution after alpha-beta-depleted transplantation in children. As it was prepared, the TCRbeta library received unique molecular identifiers. TCRdb recomputed calls from the PCR reads with MiXCR, one row per CDR3 protein. Of fewer than 400,000 distinct CDR3 sequences listed, about 20% are singletons. Regarding this clonotype: The junction departs from the called germline gene at one end, perhaps through a read error.

Material: PBMCs from the stem cell graft donor, obtained from the stem cell graft. The source is a human donor who donated a stem cell graft to a child with acute myeloid leukemia.

CDR3 in DNA: TGCGCCACCAGCAAGGCGGGAGCGGTGTGGTACAATGAGCAGTTCTTC. The encoded protein is CATSKAGAVWYNEQFF. V gene TRBV5-1 combines with J gene TRBJ2-1; 7 nucleotides align to TRBD2. CDR1 is SGHRS, CDR2 YFSETQ, per germline. The length of the CDR3 is 16 residues.